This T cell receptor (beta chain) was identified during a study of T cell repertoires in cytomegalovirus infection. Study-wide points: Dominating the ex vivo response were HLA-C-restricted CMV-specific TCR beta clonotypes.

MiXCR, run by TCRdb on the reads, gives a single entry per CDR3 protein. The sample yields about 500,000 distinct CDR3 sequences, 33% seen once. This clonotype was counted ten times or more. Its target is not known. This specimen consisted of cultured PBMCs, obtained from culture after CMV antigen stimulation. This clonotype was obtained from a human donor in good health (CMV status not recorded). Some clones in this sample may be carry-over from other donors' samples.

This CDR3 is CASLTVGIYEQYF. As DNA, the CDR3 is TGTGCCAGCCTTACGGTGGGAATATACGAGCAGTACTTC. This chain joins TRBV6-2 or TRBV6-3 and TRBJ2-7; no reliable D call. The CDR3 contains 13 residues. Germline CDR1 reads MNHEY; CDR2 reads SVGEGT. Trimming shortened V by 8 bases and J by 4 bases, and 15 bases separated the two germline ends.